This T cell receptor (beta chain) was observed in a study of OX40 agonist ivuxolimab in advanced cancers. Baseline was the first blood sampling point, followed by cycle 4 day 1 and cycle 7 day 1. The CDR3 is made up of 15 amino acids. After removal of 1 base from V and 5 bases from J, the junction contained 6 bases not matched to a gene. Per the germline V gene, CDR1 is SGHTA and CDR2 is FQGTGA. Points on this clone: The antigen remains undetermined.

Here immunoSEQ multiplex PCR was the method, and the copy in TCRdb shows in-frame clones only, minus some. The profile covers around 98,000 clones, with approximately 88% appearing a single time and approximately 0.5% taken by the ten largest. Study observations and caveats: Specificity for antigen went undetermined in the expanded peripheral T cells. The CD4+ and CD8+ T cells in the blood had expanded clonally by week 6 at 0.1 to 3.0 mg/kg.

The source is an adult with an advanced solid tumor such as melanoma, head and neck, liver or kidney cancer. The source was CD4+ or CD8+ T cells sorted from blood, collected in a trial of the OX40 agonist ivuxolimab. This sequence joins TRBV7-3 and TRBJ2-7; TRBD1 aligns across 9 bases. The chain's CDR3 is CASSLMSGTGHEQYF. DNA of the CDR3: TGTGCCAGCAGCTTAATGTCGGGGACAGGGCACGAGCAGTACTTC.